Below are 30 T cell receptor beta chains sequenced from a single sample in a study of regulatory T cells in long-lasting Graves disease. To make TCR beta libraries, researchers used iRepertoire HTBI primers and Arm-PCR of CDR3 regions. TCRdb processed the multiplex PCR reads anew with MiXCR; each CDR3 protein has one entry. The sample has approximately 310,000 distinct CDR3 sequences, over 15% seen once; the top ten hold roughly 40%. Time point indicated: newly diagnosed GD, antithyroid drugs for less than 3 months. Making the TCR library involved RNA that had been extracted from PBMCs. Sequenced material: peripheral blood mononuclear cells (PBMCs), taken at new diagnosis, from a patient treated with antithyroid drugs. These receptor sequences come from a female donor with Graves disease.

This clonotype was observed many times. J is TRBJ2-2 and V is TRBV11-2; D call uncertain. Germline CDR1 reads SGHAT; CDR2 reads FQNNGV. The CDR3 runs to 15 residues. Trimming removed 5 bases from V and 4 bases from J, with 14 bases in between. CDR3 coding DNA: TGTGCCAGCAGCCCACGCATAAGTCCCACCGGGGAGCTGTTTTTT. Its protein product is CASSPRISPTGELFF. The full variable domain, in which reference TRBV11-2 and TRBJ2-2 provide the parts outside the CDR3, is EAGVAQSPRYKIIEKRQSVAFWCNPISGHATLYWYQQILGQGPKLLIQFQNNGVVDDSQLPKDRFSAERLKGVDSTLKIQPAKLEDSAVYLCASSPRISPTGELFFGEGSRLTVL.

This clonotype was seen many times. This chain joins TRBV6-1 and TRBJ1-5, with D possibly matching TRBD1 (5 bases). Germline V CDR1 and CDR2: MNHNS, SASEGT. This CDR3 spans 12 amino acids. With 8 bases removed from V and 4 bases from J, the gap between germline ends came to 9 bases. CDR3: CASGRENQPQHF. The CDR3 DNA reads as TGTGCCAGCGGCAGGGAAAATCAGCCCCAGCATTTT.

This clonotype turned up a few times. The rearrangement uses TRBV6-1 and TRBJ1-4; D is uncertain. The CDR3 extends over 15 amino acids. Germline V gene data show CDR1 as MNHNS and CDR2 as SASEGT. Trimming removed 0 bases from V and 5 bases from J, with 10 bases in between. This CDR3 reads CASSEAPQHNEKLFF. The CDR3 coding sequence is TGTGCCAGCAGTGAAGCACCGCAGCACAATGAAAAACTGTTTTTT.

This clonotype was found many times. The rearrangement joins TRBV11-2 to TRBJ2-7; D may be TRBD1 or TRBD2 (7 bases each). Germline V gene lookup returns CDR1 SGHAT and CDR2 FQNNGV. The V end lost 1 base, the J end lost 0 bases, and 25 bases lay between the germline ends. The CDR3 length is 20 residues. The CDR3 DNA reads as TGTGCCAGCAGCTTAGTGGGAGGGGGCGAGAGTTATACTAGCTCCTACGAGCAGTACTTC. This codes for CASSLVGGGESYTSSYEQYF. Supplemented by reference TRBV11-2 and TRBJ2-7, the full variable domain reads EAGVAQSPRYKIIEKRQSVAFWCNPISGHATLYWYQQILGQGPKLLIQFQNNGVVDDSQLPKDRFSAERLKGVDSTLKIQPAKLEDSAVYLCASSLVGGGESYTSSYEQYFGPGTRLTVT.

This clonotype was seen at least ten times. The gene calls are TRBV5-1 and TRBJ2-1; no clear D. V was trimmed by 4 bases and J by 6 bases, leaving 17 bases between them. This CDR3 comprises 15 residues. Germline CDR1 is SGHRS and CDR2 is YFSETQ. Here the CDR3 reads CASSRVASLSNEQFF. DNA for the CDR3: TGCGCCAGCAGCCGTGTTGCCAGCCTCAGCAATGAGCAGTTCTTC.

This clonotype showed up just a few times. J is TRBJ2-7 and V is TRBV9; 10 nucleotides match TRBD2. After removal of 4 bases from V and 2 bases from J, the junction contained 6 bases not matched to a gene. The germline V gene encodes CDR1 SGDLS and CDR2 YYNGEE. This CDR3 has 15 residues. The CDR3 loop reads CASSKSSGSPYEQYF. For the CDR3, the DNA is TGTGCCAGCAGCAAATCTAGCGGGAGCCCCTACGAGCAGTACTTC.

This clonotype was detected many times. The V and J genes are TRBV19 and TRBJ2-3; D may be TRBD1 or TRBD2 (5 bases each). Germline-derived CDR1 and CDR2 are LNHDA and SQIVND (reference sequence). The CDR3 has 11 residues. V gave up 8 bases and J gave up 5 bases, with 8 bases separating them. The CDR3, as DNA: TGTGCCAGTCGAGGGGAAGATACGCAGTATTTT. It is translated as CASRGEDTQYF.

The sample holds many counts of this clonotype. The chain joins TRBV2 to TRBJ2-1; no reliable D call. Trimming pared 2 bases from V and 7 bases from J, leaving 15 bases between. Per the germline V gene, CDR1 is SNHLY and CDR2 is FYNNEI. The CDR3 loop spans 15 amino acids. Written as DNA, the CDR3 is TGTGCCAGCAGTGAAAGTGCAGCCGCGGCTAATGAGCAGTTCTTC. It codes for CASSESAAAANEQFF. The whole variable domain, remainder taken from reference TRBV2 and TRBJ2-1, is EPEVTQTPSHQVTQMGQEVILRCVPISNHLYFYWYRQILGQKVEFLVSFYNNEISEKSEIFDDQFSVERPDGSNFTLKIRSTKLEDSAMYFCASSESAAAANEQFFGPGTRLTVL.

Concerning this clonotype: This may stem from a read error, because a much larger clone lies one nucleotide away. V usage is TRBV6-1 and J usage is TRBJ2-7; TRBD2 aligns across 8 bases. V dropped 8 bases and J dropped 2; count of bases not matched to a gene: 17. This CDR3 has 17 residues. CDR1 is MNHNS, CDR2 SASEGT, per germline. This CDR3 reads CASAYLLTSESPYEQYF. DNA for the CDR3: TGTGCCAGCGCTTACCTATTGACTAGCGAATCCCCCTACGAGCAGTACTTC.

In its sample, this clonotype was seen many times. The J gene is TRBJ1-1, the V gene TRBV29-1, with TRBD1 matching over 9 bases. The CDR3 contains 13 residues. V was pared by 5 bases and J by 5 bases, with 6 bases of the junction left unmatched. Germline loops: CDR1 SQVTM, CDR2 ANQGSEA. The CDR3: CSVQQGAGTEAFF. The CDR3 nucleotides read TGCAGCGTTCAACAGGGGGCAGGGACTGAAGCTTTCTTT.

This clonotype was detected ten times or more. The V call is TRBV12-5, the J call TRBJ2-5; TRBD1 might be the D (6 bases). The CDR3 has 11 residues. CDR1 and CDR2 from the germline V gene are LGHNT and FRNRAP. V lost 6 bases and J lost 4, with 6 bases in between. The CDR3 spells CASGDRETQYF. For the CDR3, the DNA is TGTGCTAGTGGGGACAGAGAGACCCAGTACTTC.

This clonotype came up many times. V and J are TRBV28 and TRBJ2-7, with D hard to call. The CDR3 length is 13 residues. Germline V CDR1 and CDR2: MDHEN, SYDVKM. The ends were cut back, 4 bases at V and 6 bases at J, with 13 bases in the middle. CDR3 protein: CASSSNIASEQYF. The CDR3 nucleotides are TGTGCCAGCAGTTCCAACATTGCGTCCGAGCAGTACTTC.

The chain links TRBV3-1 to TRBJ2-3, with TRBD1 identical over 7 bases. The CDR3 length is 14 residues. Germline CDR1 is LGHDT and CDR2 is YNNKEL (reference sequence). The J segment lost 2 bases and the V segment lost 4 bases, leaving 3 bases of the junction unmatched. CDR3 DNA sequence: TGTGCCAGCAGCCCCCAGGGGGTCACAGATACGCAGTATTTT. This encodes CASSPQGVTDTQYF.

This clonotype was seen a few times. The chain links TRBV27 to TRBJ1-4, with no clear D. The V end lost 6 bases, the J end lost 5 bases, and 19 bases lay between the germline ends. This CDR3 contains 16 residues. Germline loops: CDR1 MNHEY, CDR2 SMNVEV (reference sequence). CDR3 in DNA: TGTGCCAGCAGCCCTGACCCCGTCTATGTAAATGAAAAACTGTTTTTT. Its protein is CASSPDPVYVNEKLFF.

The chain has TRBV9 and TRBJ2-7; 9 nucleotides line up with TRBD1. The V and J ends lost 0 bases and 5 bases, in that order; junction bases with no gene match: 6. In germline, CDR1 is SGDLS, CDR2 YYNGEE. This CDR3 has 15 residues. CDR3 nucleotides: TGTGCCAGCAGCGTAGAAGGGGACAGGGACCACGAGCAGTACTTC. Translation: CASSVEGDRDHEQYF. The variable domain in full, completed from reference TRBV9 and TRBJ2-7, reads DSGVTQTPKHLITATGQRVTLRCSPRSGDLSVYWYQQSLDQGLQFLIQYYNGEERAKGNILERFSAQQFPDLHSELNLSSLELGDSALYFCASSVEGDRDHEQYFGPGTRLTVT.

There are many counts of this clonotype. V gene TRBV2 combines with J gene TRBJ1-1; TRBD1 matches at 7 bases. In germline, CDR1 is SNHLY, CDR2 FYNNEI. This CDR3 has 15 residues. Unmatched junction bases numbered 11, after V lost 9 bases and J lost 1 base. This CDR3 reads CARGGGGQPNTEAFF. The CDR3 DNA reads as TGTGCCAGGGGAGGCGGGGGACAGCCGAACACTGAAGCTTTCTTT. Variable domain in full (rest from reference TRBV2 and TRBJ1-1): EPEVTQTPSHQVTQMGQEVILRCVPISNHLYFYWYRQILGQKVEFLVSFYNNEISEKSEIFDDQFSVERPDGSNFTLKIRSTKLEDSAMYFCARGGGGQPNTEAFFGQGTRLTVV.

At least ten counts were recorded for this clonotype. The chain recombines TRBV27 with TRBJ2-7; 8 bases agree with TRBD1. Germline V gene lookup returns CDR1 MNHEY and CDR2 SMNVEV (reference sequence). The CDR3 has 13 residues. With V trimmed by 7 bases and J by 6 bases, 8 bases remained unmatched. The DNA for the CDR3 is TGTGCCAGCATCGGACAGGGTCTTGGCGAGCAGTACTTC. Amino acid sequence: CASIGQGLGEQYF.

The table lists this clonotype with many counts. The genes are TRBV5-6 and TRBJ2-3; D perhaps matches TRBD1 (5 bases). CDR3 length: 11 residues. Trimming pared 7 bases from V and 8 bases from J, leaving 11 bases between. Germline V gene sequence: CDR1 SGHDT, CDR2 YYEEEE. The CDR3 DNA sequence: TGTGCCAGCGACTGGCAGGGTACGCAGTATTTT. Translating gives CASDWQGTQYF.

Ten or more counts support this clonotype. The CDR3 DNA sequence: TGCGCCAGCAGCCCAGGGGACACAGGGGTCAACTACAATGAGCAGTTCTTC. As protein: CASSPGDTGVNYNEQFF. V and J are TRBV5-1 and TRBJ2-1; 7 nucleotides agree with TRBD1. V was pared by 4 bases and J by 3 bases, with 13 bases of the junction left unmatched. The CDR3 has 17 amino acids. The V gene's germline CDR1 is SGHRS and CDR2 YFSETQ.

This clonotype has at least ten counts. The chain combines TRBV20-1 with TRBJ2-7; 9 nucleotides line up with TRBD1. Trimming cost V 4 bases and J 2 bases; bases outside gene matches: 6. This CDR3 region has 14 residues. CDR1 is DFQATT and CDR2 is SNEGSKA in the germline V gene (reference sequence). CDR3 protein: CSATGTGNPYEQYF. The DNA for the CDR3 is TGCAGTGCTACCGGGACAGGGAACCCCTACGAGCAGTACTTC.

This clonotype was recorded at least ten times. This sequence joins TRBV19 and TRBJ2-7; D might be TRBD2 (5 bases). From germline, CDR1 is LNHDA and CDR2 SQIVND (reference sequence). Trimming left V 8 bases short and J 3 bases short, with 11 bases between. This CDR3 contains 12 residues. The CDR3 DNA sequence: TGTGCCAGTTCCTCGGGAAACTACGAGCAGTACTTC. Amino acids: CASSSGNYEQYF.

The table lists this clonotype with a few counts. This chain connects TRBV12-3 or TRBV12-4 to TRBJ2-1; D remains ambiguous. This CDR3 has 15 amino acids. Trimming cost V 6 bases and J 0 bases, with 12 bases left between them. DNA for the CDR3: TGTGCCAGCAGCCACAGCGCGAGCTCCTACAATGAGCAGTTCTTC. As protein: CASSHSASSYNEQFF.

The table lists this clonotype with a few counts. The chain uses TRBV2 and TRBJ2-7; D possibly corresponds to TRBD1 (6 bases). The germline V gene has CDR1 SNHLY and CDR2 FYNNEI. Trimming took 6 bases from V and 2 from J, leaving 11 bases between them. The CDR3 contains 13 residues. CDR3 in DNA: TGTGCCAGCAGCGATTACAGGGCCTACGAGCAGTACTTC. This translates into CASSDYRAYEQYF. The variable domain in full, with the rest retrieved from reference TRBV2 and TRBJ2-7, is EPEVTQTPSHQVTQMGQEVILRCVPISNHLYFYWYRQILGQKVEFLVSFYNNEISEKSEIFDDQFSVERPDGSNFTLKIRSTKLEDSAMYFCASSDYRAYEQYFGPGTRLTVT.

This clonotype was seen a handful of times. A much larger clone lies one base from this, so it may be a read error. The rearrangement links TRBV11-2 to TRBJ2-2; D is undetermined. Germline-derived CDR1 and CDR2 are SGHAT and FQNNGV. This CDR3 has 14 amino acids. The CDR3 DNA reads TGTGTCAGCAGCCCAGATACGAACACCGGGGAGCTGTTTTTT. Its translation: CVSSPDTNTGELFF.

This clonotype came up many times. This rearrangement joins TRBV6-1 to TRBJ1-2, with a tentative D call TRBD1 (6 bases). V lost 2 bases and J 0 bases, leaving 10 bases between the germline ends. Looked up from germline, CDR1 is MNHNS and CDR2 is SASEGT. The CDR3 extends over 15 amino acids. The CDR3 coding sequence is TGTGCCAGCAGTGAAAGGGGGACTCCTAACTATGGCTACACCTTC. Protein: CASSERGTPNYGYTF.

By share, this clonotype ranks as medium-sized. The CDR3 loop reads CASGGLAGFQETQYF. The CDR3 DNA sequence: TGTGCCAGCGGGGGGCTAGCGGGCTTTCAAGAGACCCAGTACTTC. The chain has TRBV28 and TRBJ2-5; 8 bases map to TRBD2. CDR1 MDHEN and CDR2 SYDVKM come from the germline V gene. This CDR3 comprises 15 residues. Trimming at V came to 8 bases and at J to 2 bases, leaving 10 bases not matched to a gene.

This clonotype was observed at least ten times. This chain connects TRBV12-3 or TRBV12-4 to TRBJ2-3; 8 nucleotides match TRBD1. There are 13 residues in the CDR3. Unmatched junction bases numbered 6, after V lost 8 bases and J lost 5 bases. CDR3 bases: TGTGCCAGCCGGACAGGGATCGAAGATACGCAGTATTTT. This codes for CASRTGIEDTQYF.

This clonotype was seen many times. This chain links TRBV10-3 with TRBJ2-7; D is tentatively TRBD1 or TRBD2 (5 bases each). Per germline, CDR1 ENHRY and CDR2 SYGVKD. The CDR3 has 13 residues. Trimming cost V 5 bases and J 7 bases, with 15 bases left between them. The CDR3 region is CAISIPGPGEQYF. The CDR3 coding sequence is TGTGCCATCAGTATCCCGGGACCGGGGGAGCAGTACTTC.

This clonotype was recorded at least ten times. The chain has TRBV11-2 and TRBJ2-7; tentatively, D is TRBD2 (5 bases). Germline lookup yields CDR1 SGHAT and CDR2 FQNNGV. With 9 bases removed from V and 3 bases from J, the gap between germline ends came to 18 bases. This CDR3 is built from 14 residues. The CDR3: CASGARRWLYEQYF. The CDR3 DNA is TGTGCCAGTGGTGCCAGGAGGTGGCTCTACGAGCAGTACTTC.

Many counts were recorded for this clonotype. The germline gene is not matched at one end of the junction; a read error may be the cause. The gene calls are TRBV24-1 and TRBJ1-2; D may be TRBD1 (5 bases). The CDR3 loop spans 12 amino acids. The germline V gene encodes CDR1 KGHDR and CDR2 SFDVKD. The CDR3 sequence: CATSDSGVGYTF. The CDR3 DNA follows: TGTGCCACCAGTGATTCGGGGGTTGGCTACACTTTC.